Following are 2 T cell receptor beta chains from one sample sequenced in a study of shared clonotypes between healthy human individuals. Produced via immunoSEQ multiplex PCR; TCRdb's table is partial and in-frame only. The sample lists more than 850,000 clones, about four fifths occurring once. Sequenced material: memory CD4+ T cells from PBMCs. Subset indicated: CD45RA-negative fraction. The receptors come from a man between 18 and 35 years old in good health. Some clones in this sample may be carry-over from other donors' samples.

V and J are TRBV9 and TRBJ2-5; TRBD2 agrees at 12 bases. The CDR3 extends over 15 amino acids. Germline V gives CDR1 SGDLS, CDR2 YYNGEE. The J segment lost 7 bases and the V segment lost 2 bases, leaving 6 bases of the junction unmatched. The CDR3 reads CASSVTSGRTGTQYF. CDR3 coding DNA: TGTGCCAGCAGCGTTACTAGCGGGAGGACTGGGACCCAGTACTTC.

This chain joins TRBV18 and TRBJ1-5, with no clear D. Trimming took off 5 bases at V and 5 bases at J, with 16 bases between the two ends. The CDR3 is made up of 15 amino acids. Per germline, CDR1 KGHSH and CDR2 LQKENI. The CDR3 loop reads CASSSTLGLDQPQHF. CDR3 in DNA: TGTGCCAGCTCATCGACCCTGGGCCTTGATCAGCCCCAGCATTTT.